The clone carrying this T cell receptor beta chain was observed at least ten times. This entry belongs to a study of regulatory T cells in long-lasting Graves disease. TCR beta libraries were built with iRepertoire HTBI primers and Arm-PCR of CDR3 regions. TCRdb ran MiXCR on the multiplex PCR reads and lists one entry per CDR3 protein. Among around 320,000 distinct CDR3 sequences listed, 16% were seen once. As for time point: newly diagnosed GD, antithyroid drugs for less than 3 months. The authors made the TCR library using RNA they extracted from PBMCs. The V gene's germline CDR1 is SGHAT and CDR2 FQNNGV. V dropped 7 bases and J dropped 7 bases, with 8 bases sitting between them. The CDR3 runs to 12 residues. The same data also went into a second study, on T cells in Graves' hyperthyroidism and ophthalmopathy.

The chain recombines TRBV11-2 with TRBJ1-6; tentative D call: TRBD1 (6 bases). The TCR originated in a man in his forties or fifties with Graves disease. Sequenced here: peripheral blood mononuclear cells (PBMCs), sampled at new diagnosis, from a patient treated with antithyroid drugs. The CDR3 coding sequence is TGTGCCAGCACCGGACAGAATTCACCCCTCCACTTT. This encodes CASTGQNSPLHF.